This TCR beta chain was captured in a study of neoadjuvant anti-PD-1 for oral cavity cancer. About the study: Patients without progression received a fourth nivolumab dose around day 43, then surgical resection on days 50-56.

Study-wide results and limits: Only three patients per response group were TCR-analyzed; validation needed.

Stated time point: after neoadjuvant nivolumab, at surgical resection. Stage II-IVA oral cavity squamous cell carcinoma was new and untreated by systemic or radiation therapy. With respect to this clone: Its antigen is still unknown.

The data were produced by immunoSEQ multiplex PCR, yet TCRdb's version contains in-frame clones alone and is incomplete. The sample has thousands of clones, over 50% seen once. Trimming removed 4 bases at V and 2 bases at J, with 15 bases between. CDR3 length: 16 residues. CDR1 is GTSNPN and CDR2 is SVGIG in the germline V gene (reference sequence). The TCR was taken from a person aged 40-85 years with oral cavity squamous cell carcinoma. J is TRBJ2-6 and V is TRBV30; tentative D call: TRBD2 (5 bases). The material was PBMCs, obtained after nivolumab (anti-PD-1) treatment. The CDR3 is CAWTRRMGAGANVLTF. DNA for the CDR3: TGTGCCTGGACCCGGAGAATGGGAGCTGGGGCCAACGTCCTGACTTTC.